These T cell receptor beta chains were read from a single sample in a study of OX40 agonist ivuxolimab in advanced cancers. Sequencing was performed with immunoSEQ multiplex PCR; in TCRdb, only in-frame clones are kept and a portion is missing. The data show 70,000 to 90,000 clones, about 85% seen once. Material: CD4+ or CD8+ T cells sorted from blood, obtained in a trial of the OX40 agonist ivuxolimab. The receptors originated from an adult with an advanced solid tumor such as melanoma, head and neck, liver or kidney cancer. Each CDR3 is given without its conserved first and last residue.

TRBV7-3,ASSSSQNTEAF
TRBV11-2,ASSLVQGGYT
TRBV28,ASSLFRSGNTIY
TRBV30,AWGTGASYNEQF
TRBV19,ASKDGSGANVLT
TRBV5-1,ASSLAVGVGSPLH
TRBV10-3,AIGGQANSGNTIY
TRBV7-6,ASSDRARGRATGELF
TRBV7-9,ASSSRGYTGELF
TRBV6-6,ASSYSGVTYEQY
TRBV14,ASSQDEGFGYT
TRBV10-3,ASLGRALQPQH
TRBV30,AWGGQHNQPQH
TRBV4-1,ASSESSYEQY
TRBV7-8,ASKGYEGLGGDSYNEQF
TRBV2,ASAAGALRYGYT
TRBV4-2,ASSQGGQAATEAF
TRBV4-3,ASSQDFSGGRRAF
TRBV10-3,AISEYQPGQGLGNQPQH
TRBV6-7,ASSYRHNPPGELF
TRBV19,ASSIGGTSSYEQY
TRBV2,ASSVVRVREKLF
TRBV5-4,ASSLRVTQNQPQH
TRBV6-1,ASSEALGGLDTQY
TRBV9,ASSVGRGKWNEQY
TRBV6-5,ASSFRDSTEAF
TRBV4-2,ASSHPTGGAFYGYT
TRBV11-2,ASSLGAGVWEQY
TRBV5-1,ASSLSGSNQPQH
TRBV19,ASSILKAEGKGYT
TRBV11-2,ASSLVAGAGGNEQF
TRBV11-2,ASSLDVGDTQY
TRBV11-1,ASSFADWNTEAF
TRBV25-1,ASSDLQLWETQY
TRBV11-2,ASTIRGQANYGYT
TRBV28,ASSLQTNRGGYGYT
TRBV2,ASSFSGNSPLH
TRBV5-1,ASSLVGRGGNTIY
TRBV20-1,SAGPREQF
TRBV9,ASSPQPMNQPQH
TRBV7-8,ASSLVGTGEQY
TRBV5-1,ASSGRNDYEQF
TRBV14,ASSQEKGARGNNEQF
TRBV7-4,ASSGGDRPITSLRNTIY
TRBV15,ATSREQSWGEGEQY
TRBV11-2,ASSLSTASSYEQY
TRBV6-6,ASSYLDLAETQY
TRBV7-8,ASSNYEQY
TRBV2,ASSSGSLSYEQY
TRBV18,ASSQIHGGREKLF
TRBV5-4,ASSHSAGTSADTQY
TRBV5-1,ASSLGTALGELF
TRBV7-2,ASSPGTRGINTEAF